The 2 T cell receptor delta chains in this list originate from one sample, sequenced in a study of gamma delta lymphoproliferative disorders and STAT genes. The receptor sequences were amplified from genomic DNA of peripheral blood mononuclear cells. TCRdb re-called the multiplex PCR reads with CATT. This sample has 3,000 to 4,000 delta-chain clones, with under 1.2% found just once. The source material was blood. The receptors were gathered from a human donor in good health.

In the case of this clone: TCRdb's protein for this DNA is that of a much larger clone and differs from the translation at residue 5, likely a read error; the protein shown is the DNA translation. The chain couples TRDV2 to TRDJ1; 8 bases line up with TRDD3. The CDR3 is made up of 21 amino acids. Trimming at V came to 3 bases and at J to 2 bases, leaving 25 bases not matched to a gene. Germline CDR1 reads GEAIGNYY; CDR2 reads EKD. The CDR3 DNA follows: TGTGCCTGTGACGCCGTTTCTACAAGAACCTCCCGGGGGATAAAAACCGATAAACTCATCTTT. Encoded protein: CACDAVSTRTSRGIKTDKLIF.

A few counts support this clone. This likely stems from a read error, as it lies one base from a far larger clone. The V call is TRDV2, the J call TRDJ1; TRDD3 matches at 9 bases. The CDR3 is 17 residues long. Germline V gene sequence: CDR1 GEAIGNYY, CDR2 EKD. J lost 0 bases, V lost 4 bases, and 11 bases had no gene match. The CDR3 DNA is TGTGCCTGTGATGGGATACTGGGGGAGGAGTACACCGATAAACTCATCTTT. Residues: CACDGILGEEYTDKLIF.